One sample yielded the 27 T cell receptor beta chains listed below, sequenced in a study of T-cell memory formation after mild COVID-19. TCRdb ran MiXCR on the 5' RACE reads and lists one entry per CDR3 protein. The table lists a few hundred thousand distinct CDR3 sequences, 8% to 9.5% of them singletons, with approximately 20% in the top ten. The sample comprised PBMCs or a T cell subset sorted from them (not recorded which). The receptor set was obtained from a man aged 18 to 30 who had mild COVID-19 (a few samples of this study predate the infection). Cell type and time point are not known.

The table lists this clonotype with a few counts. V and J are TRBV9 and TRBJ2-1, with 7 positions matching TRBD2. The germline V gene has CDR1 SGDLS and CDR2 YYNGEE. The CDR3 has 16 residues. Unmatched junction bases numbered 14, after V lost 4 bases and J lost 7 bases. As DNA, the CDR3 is TGTGCCAGCAGCTCCCAGACTAGCAGCCGCCGAAATGAGCAGTTCTTC. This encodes CASSSQTSSRRNEQFF.

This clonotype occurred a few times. CDR3 in amino acids: CASSYSGVRSPLHF. The CDR3, as DNA: TGTGCCAGCAGTTACTCCGGGGTGAGGTCACCCCTCCACTTT. The gene calls are TRBV6-5 and TRBJ1-6; D not certain. From germline, CDR1 is MNHEY and CDR2 SVGAGI. Trimming cost V 0 bases and J 10 bases, with 10 bases left between them. The CDR3 has 14 amino acids.

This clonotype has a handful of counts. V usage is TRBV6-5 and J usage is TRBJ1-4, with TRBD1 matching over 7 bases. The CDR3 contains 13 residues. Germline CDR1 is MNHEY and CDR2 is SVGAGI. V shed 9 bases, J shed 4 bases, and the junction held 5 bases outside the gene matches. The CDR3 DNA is TGTGCCAGTCGGACAGGAGATAATGAAAAACTGTTTTTT. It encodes CASRTGDNEKLFF.

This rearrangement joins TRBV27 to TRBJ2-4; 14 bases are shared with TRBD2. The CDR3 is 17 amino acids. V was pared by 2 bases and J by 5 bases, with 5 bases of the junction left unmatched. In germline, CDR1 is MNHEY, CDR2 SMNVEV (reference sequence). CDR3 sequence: CASSLHGLAGGQNIQYF. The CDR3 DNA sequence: TGTGCCAGCAGTTTACACGGACTAGCGGGGGGACAAAACATTCAGTACTTC.

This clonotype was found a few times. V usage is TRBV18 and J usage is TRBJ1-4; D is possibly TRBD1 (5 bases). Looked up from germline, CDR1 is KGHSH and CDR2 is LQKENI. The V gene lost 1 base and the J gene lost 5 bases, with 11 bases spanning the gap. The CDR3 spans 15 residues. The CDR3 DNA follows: TGTGCCAGCTCACCACGCAGGGCGTCCAATGAAAAACTGTTTTTT. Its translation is CASSPRRASNEKLFF.

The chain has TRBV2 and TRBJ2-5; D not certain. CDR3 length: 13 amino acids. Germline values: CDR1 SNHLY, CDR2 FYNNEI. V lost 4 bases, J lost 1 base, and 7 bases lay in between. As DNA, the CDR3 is TGTGCCAGCAGTGGTGGCAGCCAAGAGACCCAGTACTTC. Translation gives CASSGGSQETQYF.

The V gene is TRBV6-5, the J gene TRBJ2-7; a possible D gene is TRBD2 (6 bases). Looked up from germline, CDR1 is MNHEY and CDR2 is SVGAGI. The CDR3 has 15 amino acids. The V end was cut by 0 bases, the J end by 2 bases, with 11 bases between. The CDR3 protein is CASSYSGSGAYEQYV. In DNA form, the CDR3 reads TGTGCCAGCAGTTACTCGGGATCGGGGGCCTACGAGCAGTACGTC.

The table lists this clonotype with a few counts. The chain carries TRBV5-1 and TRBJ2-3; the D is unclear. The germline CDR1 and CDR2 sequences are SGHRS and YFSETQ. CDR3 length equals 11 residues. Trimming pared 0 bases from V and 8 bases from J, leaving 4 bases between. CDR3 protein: CASSLDGTQYF. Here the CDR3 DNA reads TGCGCCAGCAGCTTGGACGGTACGCAGTATTTT.

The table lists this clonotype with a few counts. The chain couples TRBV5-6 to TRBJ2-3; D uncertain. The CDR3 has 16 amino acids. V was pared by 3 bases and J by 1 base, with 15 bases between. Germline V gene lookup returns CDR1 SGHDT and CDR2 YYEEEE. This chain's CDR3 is CASSWVPGRGTDTQYF. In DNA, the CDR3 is TGTGCCAGCAGCTGGGTTCCGGGTCGCGGCACAGATACGCAGTATTTT.

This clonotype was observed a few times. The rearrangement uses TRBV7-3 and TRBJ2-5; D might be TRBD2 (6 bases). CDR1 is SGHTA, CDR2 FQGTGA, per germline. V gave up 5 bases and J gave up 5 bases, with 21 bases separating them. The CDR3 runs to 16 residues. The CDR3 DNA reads TGTGCCAGCAGCCCCCTCGGGGGAGGAATTGACGAGACCCAGTACTTC. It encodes CASSPLGGGIDETQYF.

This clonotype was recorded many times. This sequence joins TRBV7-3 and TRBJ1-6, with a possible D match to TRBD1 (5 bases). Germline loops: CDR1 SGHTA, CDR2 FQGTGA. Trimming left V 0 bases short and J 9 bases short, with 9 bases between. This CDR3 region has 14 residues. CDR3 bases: TGTGCCAGCAGCTTAACCAGGGTGGGTTCACCCCTCCACTTT. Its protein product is CASSLTRVGSPLHF.

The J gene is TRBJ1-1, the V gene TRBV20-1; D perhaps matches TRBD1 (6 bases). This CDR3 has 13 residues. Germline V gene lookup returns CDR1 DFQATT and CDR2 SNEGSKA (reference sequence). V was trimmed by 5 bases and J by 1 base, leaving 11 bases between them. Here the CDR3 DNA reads TGCAGTGCTTTCTCGGACAGGAACACTGAAGCTTTCTTT. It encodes CSAFSDRNTEAFF.

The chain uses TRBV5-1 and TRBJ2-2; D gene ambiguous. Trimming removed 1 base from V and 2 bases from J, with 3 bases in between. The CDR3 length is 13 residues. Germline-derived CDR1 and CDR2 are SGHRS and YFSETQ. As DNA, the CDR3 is TGCGCCAGCAGCTTGTATAACACCGGGGAGCTGTTTTTT. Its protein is CASSLYNTGELFF.

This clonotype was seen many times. The CDR3 loop reads CASSRSGQGDYEQYV. The CDR3 DNA reads as TGTGCCAGCAGTCGTTCGGGACAGGGGGATTACGAGCAGTACGTC. This chain connects TRBV6-5 to TRBJ2-7, with TRBD1 matching 11 bases. CDR3 length: 15 residues. Germline lookup yields CDR1 MNHEY and CDR2 SVGAGI. V dropped 5 bases and J dropped 4; count of bases not matched to a gene: 7.

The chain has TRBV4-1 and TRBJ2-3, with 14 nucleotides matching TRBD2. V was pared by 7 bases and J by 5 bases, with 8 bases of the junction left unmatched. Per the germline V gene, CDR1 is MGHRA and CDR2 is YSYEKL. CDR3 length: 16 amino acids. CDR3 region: CASTGGLAGALDTQYF. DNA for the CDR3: TGCGCCAGCACTGGGGGACTAGCGGGGGCCCTAGATACGCAGTATTTT.

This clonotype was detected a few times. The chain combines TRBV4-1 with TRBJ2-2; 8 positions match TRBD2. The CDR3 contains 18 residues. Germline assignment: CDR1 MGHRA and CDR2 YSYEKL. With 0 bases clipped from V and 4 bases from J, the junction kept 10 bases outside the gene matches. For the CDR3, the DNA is TGCGCCAGCAGCCAAGATGTAGGCGCTAGCGGGCTCACCGGGGAGCTGTTTTTT. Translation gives CASSQDVGASGLTGELFF.

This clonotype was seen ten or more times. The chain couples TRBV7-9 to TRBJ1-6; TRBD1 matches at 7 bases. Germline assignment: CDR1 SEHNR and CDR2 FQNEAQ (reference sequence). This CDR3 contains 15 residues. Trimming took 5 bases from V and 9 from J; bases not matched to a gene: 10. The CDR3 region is CASSRDRVEFSPLHF. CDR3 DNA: TGTGCCAGCAGCCGCGACAGGGTGGAGTTTTCACCCCTCCACTTT.

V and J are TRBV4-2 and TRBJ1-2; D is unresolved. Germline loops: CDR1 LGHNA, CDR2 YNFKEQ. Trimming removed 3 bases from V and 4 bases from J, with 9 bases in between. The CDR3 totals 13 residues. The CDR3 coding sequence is TGTGCCAGCAGCCACGAGGGCAGCTATGGCTACACCTTC. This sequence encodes CASSHEGSYGYTF.

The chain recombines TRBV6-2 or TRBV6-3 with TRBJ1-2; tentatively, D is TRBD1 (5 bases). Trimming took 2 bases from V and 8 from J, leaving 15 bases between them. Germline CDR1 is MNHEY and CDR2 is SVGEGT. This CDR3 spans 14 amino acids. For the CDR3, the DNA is TGTGCCAGCAGTTACGGGGGATCTCCCCTCGGCTACACCTTC. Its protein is CASSYGGSPLGYTF.

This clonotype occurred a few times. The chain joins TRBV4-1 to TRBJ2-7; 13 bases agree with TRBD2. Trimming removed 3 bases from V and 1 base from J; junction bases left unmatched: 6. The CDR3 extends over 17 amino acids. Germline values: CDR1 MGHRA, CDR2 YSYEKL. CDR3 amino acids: CASSHGRTSGGSYEQYF. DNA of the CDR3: TGCGCCAGCAGCCACGGCCGGACTAGCGGGGGTTCCTACGAGCAGTACTTC.

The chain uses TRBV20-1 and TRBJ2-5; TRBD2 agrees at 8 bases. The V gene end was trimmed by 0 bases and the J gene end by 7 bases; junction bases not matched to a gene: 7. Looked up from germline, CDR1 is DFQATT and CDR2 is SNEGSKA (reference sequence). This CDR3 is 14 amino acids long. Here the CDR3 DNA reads TGCAGTGCTAGAGATGCTAGCGGGTCGGGGACCCAGTACTTC. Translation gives CSARDASGSGTQYF.

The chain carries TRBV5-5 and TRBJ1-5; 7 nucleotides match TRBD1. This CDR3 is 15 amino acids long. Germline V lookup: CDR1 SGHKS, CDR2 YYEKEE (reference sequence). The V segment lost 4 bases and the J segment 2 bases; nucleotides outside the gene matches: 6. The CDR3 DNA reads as TGTGCCAGCAGCAGGACAGGCCAGGGCAATCAGCCCCAGCATTTT. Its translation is CASSRTGQGNQPQHF. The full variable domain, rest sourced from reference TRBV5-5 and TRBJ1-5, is DAGVTQSPTHLIKTRGQQVTLRCSPISGHKSVSWYQQVLGQGPQFIFQYYEKEERGRGNFPDRFSARQFPNYSSELNVNALLLGDSALYLCASSRTGQGNQPQHFGDGTRLSIL.

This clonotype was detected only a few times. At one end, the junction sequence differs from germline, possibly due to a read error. The DNA for the CDR3 is TGTGCCAGCAGCTTTGGGACTAGCGGGGGGTCCAATGCGCAGTTCTTC. Translation gives CASSFGTSGGSNAQFF. The chain recombines TRBV12-3 or TRBV12-4 with TRBJ2-1; 15 positions match TRBD2. The CDR3 runs to 16 residues.

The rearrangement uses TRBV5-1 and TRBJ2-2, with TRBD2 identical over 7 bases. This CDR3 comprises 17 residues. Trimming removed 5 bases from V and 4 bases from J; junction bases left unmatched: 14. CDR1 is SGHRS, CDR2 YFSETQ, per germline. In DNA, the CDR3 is TGCGCCAGCAGACCGTCGGGGGGACCAATTTTCACCGGGGAGCTGTTTTTT. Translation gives CASRPSGGPIFTGELFF.

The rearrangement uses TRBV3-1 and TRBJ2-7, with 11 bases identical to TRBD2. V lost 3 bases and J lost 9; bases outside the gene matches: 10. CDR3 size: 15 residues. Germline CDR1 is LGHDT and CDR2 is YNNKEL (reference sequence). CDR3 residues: CASSHSSGGASGQYF. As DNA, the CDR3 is TGTGCCAGCAGCCACAGTAGCGGGGGGGCCTCCGGGCAGTACTTC.

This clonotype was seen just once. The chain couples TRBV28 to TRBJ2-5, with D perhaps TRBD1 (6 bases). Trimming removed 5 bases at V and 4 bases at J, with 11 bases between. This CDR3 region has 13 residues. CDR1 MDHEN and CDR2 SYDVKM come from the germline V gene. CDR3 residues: CASSVGTIETQYF. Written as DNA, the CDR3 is TGTGCCAGCAGTGTCGGGACAATAGAGACCCAGTACTTC. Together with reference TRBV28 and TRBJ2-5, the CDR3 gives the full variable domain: DVKVTQSSRYLVKRTGEKVFLECVQDMDHENMFWYRQDPGLGLRLIYFSYDVKMKEKGDIPEGYSVSREKKERFSLILESASTNQTSMYLCASSVGTIETQYFGPGTRLLVL.

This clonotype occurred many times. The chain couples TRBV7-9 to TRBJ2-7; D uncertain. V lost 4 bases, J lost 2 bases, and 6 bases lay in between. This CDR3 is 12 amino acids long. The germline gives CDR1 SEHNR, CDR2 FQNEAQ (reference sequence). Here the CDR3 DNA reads TGTGCCAGCAGCTCCCGTCCCTACGAGCAGTACTTC. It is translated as CASSSRPYEQYF.